This T cell receptor (beta chain) was captured in a study of T cell changes during pregnancy in multiple sclerosis. Per germline, CDR1 SNHLY and CDR2 FYNNEI. The CDR3 contains 15 residues. With V trimmed by 5 bases and J by 7 bases, 11 bases remained unmatched. Generated by immunoSEQ multiplex PCR, the TCRdb table keeps only in-frame clones and is missing some. The data hold approximately 8,500 clones, with around 86% observed a single time. The specimen comprised CD8+ T cells from peripheral blood mononuclear cells, sampled in the first trimester of pregnancy. This chain links TRBV2 with TRBJ1-5, with TRBD1 matching 7 bases. This TCR was recovered from a female donor in good health, enrolled as a control in a pregnancy study. This CDR3 reads CASSRQGMAGQPQHF. In nucleotides, the CDR3 is TGTGCCAGCAGTCGACAGGGTATGGCAGGCCAGCCCCAGCATTTT. The whole variable domain, filled in from reference TRBV2 and TRBJ1-5, reads EPEVTQTPSHQVTQMGQEVILRCVPISNHLYFYWYRQILGQKVEFLVSFYNNEISEKSEIFDDQFSVERPDGSNFTLKIRSTKLEDSAMYFCASSRQGMAGQPQHFGDGTRLSIL.